This TCR beta chain was obtained from a study of T cells in Graves' hyperthyroidism and ophthalmopathy. Amplified regions were TCR beta CDR3 sequences from RNA transcripts. Researchers ran a first-round RT-PCR on the TCR CDR3 using the HTBI primer set. TCRdb analysed the multiplex PCR reads with MiXCR anew, one entry per CDR3 protein. The sample gives 500,000 to 650,000 distinct CDR3 sequences, 15% to 20% of which show up once; 15% to 20% is in the top ten. The sequencing input was blood. This receptor was taken from a woman between 18 and 29 years old with Graves' ophthalmopathy.

CDR3 sequence: CASSSLMTYNEQFF. The CDR3 nucleotides read TGTGCCAGCAGCTCATTGATGACGTACAATGAGCAGTTCTTC. The chain combines TRBV7-2 with TRBJ2-1; D is uncertain. This CDR3 region has 14 residues. Trimming took 4 bases from V and 4 from J, leaving 11 bases between them. The germline CDR1 and CDR2 sequences are SGHTA and FQGNSA.